One and the same sample provided the 11 T cell receptor beta chains below, sequenced in a study of T cells in Graves' hyperthyroidism and ophthalmopathy. Amplified TCR beta CDR3 regions derived from RNA transcripts. Using the HTBI primer set, a first-round RT-PCR was run on the TCR CDR3. TCRdb fed the multiplex PCR reads into MiXCR, producing one record per CDR3 protein. The sample contains some 550,000 distinct CDR3 sequences, around 20% of which appear only once. The sequenced sample consisted of blood. These TCRs come from a man aged 18-30 years with Graves' hyperthyroidism.

The chain links TRBV6-5 to TRBJ2-7; 9 bases are shared with TRBD1. CDR3 size: 15 residues. V was pared by 0 bases and J by 5 bases, with 5 bases of the junction left unmatched. Germline-derived CDR1 and CDR2 are MNHEY and SVGAGI. The chain's CDR3 is CASSYSRGQGHEQYF. The CDR3 bases are TGTGCCAGCAGTTACTCGAGGGGACAGGGCCACGAGCAGTACTTC.

This chain links TRBV6-2 or TRBV6-3 with TRBJ2-7, with D possibly being TRBD1 (6 bases). Germline values: CDR1 MNHEY, CDR2 SVGEGT. The V end was cut by 7 bases, the J end by 4 bases, with 14 bases between. The CDR3 contains 13 residues. The chain's CDR3 is CASTDRLRYEQYF. Here the CDR3 DNA reads TGTGCCAGCACCGACAGGTTGAGGTACGAGCAGTACTTC.

This clonotype was recorded at least ten times. This chain connects TRBV10-3 to TRBJ2-5; weak D call: TRBD1 (6 bases). The V end was cut by 2 bases, the J end by 5 bases, with 12 bases between. CDR3 length: 14 amino acids. Germline CDR1 reads ENHRY; CDR2 reads SYGVKD. The CDR3, as DNA: TGTGCCATCAGTGAGGCGACAGGAATGGAGACCCAGTACTTC. This gives the protein CAISEATGMETQYF.

This clonotype showed up many times. This sequence joins TRBV12-3 or TRBV12-4 and TRBJ1-5; no clear D. V dropped 0 bases and J dropped 6 bases, with 6 bases sitting between them. This CDR3 contains 13 residues. The CDR3 loop reads CASSLAWGQPQHF. The CDR3 DNA is TGTGCCAGCAGTTTAGCGTGGGGTCAGCCCCAGCATTTT.

This clonotype turned up a few times. The V call is TRBV7-6, the J call TRBJ2-2; tentative D call: TRBD1 (6 bases). The germline CDR1 and CDR2 sequences are SGHVS and FNYEAQ. This CDR3 comprises 17 residues. Trimming stripped 5 bases from V and 2 bases from J, with 18 bases between. The CDR3 DNA reads as TGTGCCAGCAGCCCTTTTACGTCAGGGGTAAACACCGGGGAGCTGTTTTTT. The encoded protein is CASSPFTSGVNTGELFF. The full variable domain, in which reference TRBV7-6 and TRBJ2-2 provide the parts outside the CDR3, is GAGVSQSPRYKVTKRGQDVALRCDPISGHVSLYWYRQALGQGPEFLTYFNYEAQQDKSGLPNDRFSAERPEGSISTLTIQRTEQRDSAMYRCASSPFTSGVNTGELFFGEGSRLTVL.

V usage is TRBV6-1 and J usage is TRBJ2-7; D may be TRBD2 (5 bases). This CDR3 is 13 amino acids long. V was trimmed by 9 bases and J by 2 bases, leaving 14 bases between them. The germline V gene has CDR1 MNHNS and CDR2 SASEGT. CDR3 sequence reads: CASQRGSPYEQYF. The CDR3 nucleotides are TGTGCCAGTCAAAGAGGGAGCCCCTACGAGCAGTACTTC.

This clonotype has a count of ten or more. The genes are TRBV19 and TRBJ1-1, with D maybe TRBD1 (6 bases). The CDR3 runs to 16 residues. CDR1 is LNHDA, CDR2 SQIVND, per germline (reference sequence). Between the trimmed V and J ends, which lost 10 bases and 1 base, there was a span of 22 bases. The CDR3 here is CATRLGTRGANTEAFF. The CDR3 DNA follows: TGTGCCACCCGACTGGGGACCAGGGGTGCGAACACTGAAGCTTTCTTT.

This clonotype was seen many times. The chain joins TRBV12-3 or TRBV12-4 to TRBJ2-4; D possibly corresponds to TRBD1 (5 bases). Trimming shortened V by 3 bases and J by 6 bases, and 9 bases separated the two germline ends. CDR3 length equals 13 residues. The CDR3 nucleotides are TGTGCCAGCAGTTTCCTGGACACAAACATTCAGTACTTC. Protein sequence: CASSFLDTNIQYF.

This clonotype occurred many times. This chain uses TRBV7-8 with TRBJ1-2, with TRBD1 identical over 11 bases. The junction had 8 bases not matched to a gene; V was cut back by 1 base and J by 4 bases. This CDR3 is built from 17 residues. Germline V gives CDR1 SGHVS, CDR2 FQNEAQ. The CDR3 loop is CASSLVDRGRIPYGYTF. CDR3 nucleotides: TGTGCCAGCAGCTTAGTGGACAGGGGGCGAATACCCTATGGCTACACCTTC.

This sequence joins TRBV5-1 and TRBJ2-5; D remains unclear. CDR3 length: 10 residues. Trimming took 7 bases from V and 3 from J, leaving 4 bases between them. The germline V gene has CDR1 SGHRS and CDR2 YFSETQ. The CDR3 is CASQEETQYF. The CDR3 DNA follows: TGCGCCAGCCAGGAAGAGACCCAGTACTTC. Full variable domain (remainder filled in from reference TRBV5-1 and TRBJ2-5): KAGVTQTPRYLIKTRGQQVTLSCSPISGHRSVSWYQQTPGQGLQFLFEYFSETQRNKGNFPGRFSGRQFSNSRSEMNVSTLELGDSALYLCASQEETQYFGPGTRLLVL.

Many counts were recorded for this clonotype. The rearrangement uses TRBV12-3 or TRBV12-4 and TRBJ1-1; tentative D call: TRBD1 (5 bases). V was clipped by 7 bases and J by 1 base, with 10 bases between them. The CDR3 length is 13 residues. CDR3 sequence: CASTIQGNTEAFF. CDR3 sequence (DNA): TGTGCCAGCACTATCCAGGGGAACACTGAAGCTTTCTTT.